This T cell receptor beta chain was retrieved from a study of shared clonotypes between healthy human individuals. Study context: Researchers drew samples from a couple of women and a few men aged 18 to 49.

CDR3 length: 15 residues. Germline loops: CDR1 SGHKS, CDR2 YYEKEE (reference sequence). Trimming took off 5 bases at V and 0 bases at J, with 12 bases between the two ends. This clone has just one count. Input per replicate PCR of unsorted PBMC was around 300 ng DNA, corresponding to 32,000 or so T cell genomes. Assay: immunoSEQ multiplex PCR; the TCRdb copy retains only in-frame clones and omits some. Among around 530,000 clones listed, around 78% were seen once. This clonotype was sampled from a woman in her thirties or forties in good health. Some clones in this sample may be carry-over from other donors' samples. The chain carries TRBV5-5 and TRBJ1-5, with TRBD1 as a possible D gene (6 bases). The sample taken for sequencing was PBMCs. The CDR3 nucleotides read TGTGCCAGCAGTCCTGGGACATATAGCAATCAGCCCCAGCATTTT. Protein: CASSPGTYSNQPQHF.